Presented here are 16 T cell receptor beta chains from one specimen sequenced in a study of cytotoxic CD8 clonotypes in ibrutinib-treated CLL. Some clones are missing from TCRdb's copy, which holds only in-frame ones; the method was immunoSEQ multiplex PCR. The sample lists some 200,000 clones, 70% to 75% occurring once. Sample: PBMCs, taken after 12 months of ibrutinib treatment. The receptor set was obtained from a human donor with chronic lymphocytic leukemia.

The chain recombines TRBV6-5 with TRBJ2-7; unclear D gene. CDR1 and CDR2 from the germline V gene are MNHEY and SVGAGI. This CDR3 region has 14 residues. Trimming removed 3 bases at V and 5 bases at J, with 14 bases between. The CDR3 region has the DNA TGTGCCAGCAGTTATACCCCCAAATCGGACGAGCAGTACTTC. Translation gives CASSYTPKSDEQYF.

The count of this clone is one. The DNA of the CDR3 is TGTGCCAGCAGCTTAACGTCTAGAACGGGAATCGTCTACAATGAGCAGTTCTTC. Its translation: CASSLTSRTGIVYNEQFF. This chain joins TRBV7-2 and TRBJ2-1; perhaps TRBD2 as D (5 bases). Germline CDR1 is SGHTA and CDR2 is FQGNSA. The V end was cut by 2 bases, the J end by 3 bases, with 20 bases between. This CDR3 is 18 amino acids long.

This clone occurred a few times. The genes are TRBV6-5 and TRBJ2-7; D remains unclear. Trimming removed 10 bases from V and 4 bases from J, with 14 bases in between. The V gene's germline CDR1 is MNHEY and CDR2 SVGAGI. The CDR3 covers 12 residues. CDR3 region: CATSPDPYEQYF. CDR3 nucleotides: TGTGCCACCTCTCCCGATCCATACGAGCAGTACTTC.

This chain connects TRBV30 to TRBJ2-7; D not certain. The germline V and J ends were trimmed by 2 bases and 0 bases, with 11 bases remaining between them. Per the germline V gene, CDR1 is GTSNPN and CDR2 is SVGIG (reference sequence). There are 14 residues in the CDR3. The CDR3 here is CAWSTGVLSYEQYF. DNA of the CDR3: TGTGCCTGGAGTACTGGCGTCCTCTCCTACGAGCAGTACTTC.

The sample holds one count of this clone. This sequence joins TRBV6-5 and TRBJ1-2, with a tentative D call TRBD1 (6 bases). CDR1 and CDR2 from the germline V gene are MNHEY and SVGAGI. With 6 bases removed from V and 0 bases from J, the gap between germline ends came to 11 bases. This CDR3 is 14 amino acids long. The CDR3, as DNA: TGTGCCAGCAGCCGGGACAAAGCTAACTATGGCTACACCTTC. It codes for CASSRDKANYGYTF.

The CDR3 loop reads CASSPYGATNEKLFF. CDR3 nucleotides: TGTGCCAGCAGCCCCTACGGGGCCACTAATGAAAAACTGTTTTTT. V gene TRBV27 combines with J gene TRBJ1-4; D possibly corresponds to TRBD1 (5 bases). The V end was cut by 6 bases, the J end by 2 bases, with 13 bases between. The CDR3 sequence is 15 residues long. The germline gives CDR1 MNHEY, CDR2 SMNVEV (reference sequence). Supplemented by reference TRBV27 and TRBJ1-4, the full variable domain reads EAQVTQNPRYLITVTGKKLTVTCSQNMNHEYMSWYRQDPGLGLRQIYYSMNVEVTDKGDVPEGYKVSRKEKRNFPLILESPSPNQTSLYFCASSPYGATNEKLFFGSGTQLSVL.

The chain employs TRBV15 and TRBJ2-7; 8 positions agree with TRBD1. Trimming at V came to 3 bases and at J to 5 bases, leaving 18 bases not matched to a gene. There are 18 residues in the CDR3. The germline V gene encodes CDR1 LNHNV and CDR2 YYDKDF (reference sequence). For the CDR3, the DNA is TGTGCCACCAGCAGCACGTACCCAGGGGGCCTAGTATCCAACGAGCAGTACTTC. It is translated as CATSSTYPGGLVSNEQYF.

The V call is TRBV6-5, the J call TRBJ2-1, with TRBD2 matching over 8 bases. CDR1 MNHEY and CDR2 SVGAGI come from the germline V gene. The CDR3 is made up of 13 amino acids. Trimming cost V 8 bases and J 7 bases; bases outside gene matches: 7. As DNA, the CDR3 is TGTGCCAGCTTTGTAGCGGGGCGGAATGAGCAGTTCTTC. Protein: CASFVAGRNEQFF.

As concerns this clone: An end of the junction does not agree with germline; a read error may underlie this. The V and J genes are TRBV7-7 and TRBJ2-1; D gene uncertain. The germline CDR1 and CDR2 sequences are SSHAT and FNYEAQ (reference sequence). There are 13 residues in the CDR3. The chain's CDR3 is CASSLGSYNEQFF. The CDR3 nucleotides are TGTGCTAGCAGCTTAGGGTCCTACAATGAGCAGTTCTTC.

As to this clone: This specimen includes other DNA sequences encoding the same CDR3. The CDR3 here is CASRRGSTDTQYF. As DNA, the CDR3 is TGTGCCAGCAGGCGGGGGAGCACAGATACGCAGTATTTT. This chain links TRBV2 with TRBJ2-3; 7 bases map to TRBD2. The germline CDR1 and CDR2 sequences are SNHLY and FYNNEI. J gave up 0 bases and V 6 bases, and 0 bases lay outside the gene matches. This CDR3 is 13 amino acids long.

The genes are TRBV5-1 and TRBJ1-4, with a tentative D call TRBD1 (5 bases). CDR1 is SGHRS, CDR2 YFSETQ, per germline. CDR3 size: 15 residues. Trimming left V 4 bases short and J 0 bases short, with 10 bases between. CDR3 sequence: CASSPPTATNEKLFF. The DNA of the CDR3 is TGCGCCAGCAGCCCGCCGACAGCAACTAATGAAAAACTGTTTTTT.

CDR3 in DNA: TGCAGCGTCCCACGGACTAGCGGCTCCTACGAGCAGTACTTC. Translated, it gives CSVPRTSGSYEQYF. This chain joins TRBV29-1 and TRBJ2-7, with 10 bases aligning to TRBD2. Germline trimming cut 6 bases from V and 0 bases from J; bases unmatched to any gene: 5. Germline assignment: CDR1 SQVTM and CDR2 ANQGSEA. The CDR3 is 14 residues long.

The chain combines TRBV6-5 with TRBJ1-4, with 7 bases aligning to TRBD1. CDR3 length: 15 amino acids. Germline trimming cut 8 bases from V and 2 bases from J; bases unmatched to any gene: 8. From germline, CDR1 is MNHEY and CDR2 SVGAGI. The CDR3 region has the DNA TGTGCCAGCGCGAGGCAACAGGGGACTAATGAAAAACTGTTTTTT. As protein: CASARQQGTNEKLFF.

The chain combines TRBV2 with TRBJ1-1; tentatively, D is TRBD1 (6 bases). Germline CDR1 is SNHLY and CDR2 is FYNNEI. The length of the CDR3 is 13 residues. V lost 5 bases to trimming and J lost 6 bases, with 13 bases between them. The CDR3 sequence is CASSPIGGSEAFF. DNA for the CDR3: TGTGCCAGCAGTCCAATAGGGGGTTCTGAAGCTTTCTTT. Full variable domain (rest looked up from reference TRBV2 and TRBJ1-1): EPEVTQTPSHQVTQMGQEVILRCVPISNHLYFYWYRQILGQKVEFLVSFYNNEISEKSEIFDDQFSVERPDGSNFTLKIRSTKLEDSAMYFCASSPIGGSEAFFGQGTRLTVV.

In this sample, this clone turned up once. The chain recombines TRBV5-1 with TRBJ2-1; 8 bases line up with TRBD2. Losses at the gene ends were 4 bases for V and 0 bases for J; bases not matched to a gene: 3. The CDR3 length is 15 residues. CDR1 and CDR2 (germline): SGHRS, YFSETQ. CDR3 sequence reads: CASSGSGNSYNEQFF. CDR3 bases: TGCGCCAGCAGCGGTAGCGGGAACTCCTACAATGAGCAGTTCTTC.

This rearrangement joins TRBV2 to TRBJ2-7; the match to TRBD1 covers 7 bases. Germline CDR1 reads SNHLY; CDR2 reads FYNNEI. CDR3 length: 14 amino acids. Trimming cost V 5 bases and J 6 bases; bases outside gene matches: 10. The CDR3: CASSIGGNWSEQYF. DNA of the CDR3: TGTGCCAGCAGTATAGGGGGCAACTGGAGCGAGCAGTACTTC.